A selection of T cell receptor beta chains follows, all from one sample in a study of shared clonotypes between healthy human individuals. Clones were read by immunoSEQ multiplex PCR, and TCRdb kept only the in-frame ones, dropping some. Of roughly 1.4 million clones listed, approximately 98.5% are singletons. The sample consisted of naive CD4+ T cells sorted from blood. The receptors come from a man between 25 and 39 years old in good health. Both conserved end residues are part of each CDR3. Fields, in order: V gene, J gene, D gene, clone size, CDR3 DNA, CDR3 protein. D genes are given only for firm matches. The size field is filled for only some rows; it gives once, few, many or a size class.

TRBV4-3	TRBJ2-7	-	-	TGCGCCAGCAGCCAAGACGACCGACTCTTGATGGAGTACTTC	CASSQDDRLLMEYF
TRBV5-1	TRBJ2-3	-	-	TGCGCCAGCAGCTTGGGGGGGAGTCAAGATACGCAGTATTTT	CASSLGGSQDTQYF
TRBV25-1	TRBJ2-7	TRBD1	-	TGTGCCAGCAGTGAATCGGGGACAGGGTACCCCGGCGAGCAGTACTTC	CASSESGTGYPGEQYF
TRBV27	TRBJ2-4	TRBD1	-	TGTGCCAGCAGTAAGGGACAGAGAAACGACATTCAGTACTTC	CASSKGQRNDIQYF
TRBV18	TRBJ1-1	-	once	TGTGCCAGCTCACCACCGGCCACCATGAACACTGAAGCTTTCTTT	CASSPPATMNTEAFF
TRBV11-3	TRBJ2-1	TRBD1	-	TGTGCCAGCAGCTTCAGTACAGGGGGCACGGGCAATGAGCAGTTCTTC	CASSFSTGGTGNEQFF
TRBV5-8	TRBJ2-5	-	once	TGTGCCAGCAGAATGAGTGGAGTTCAGACCCAGTACTTC	CASRMSGVQTQYF
TRBV4-3	TRBJ2-3	-	-	TGCGCCAGCAGCCAAGATCGGGAAGGGAGGCAGTATTTT	CASSQDREGRQYF
TRBV19	TRBJ1-1	TRBD1	-	TGTGCCAGTAGTGCCTTGACAGGGGTGTTTTCGGATGCTTTCTTT	CASSALTGVFSDAFF
TRBV11-2	TRBJ1-2	-	-	TGTGCCAGCAGCAAAAAACGGCCAGGGCCCCTCTCCGGCTACACCTTC	CASSKKRPGPLSGYTF
TRBV18	TRBJ2-5	TRBD2	once	TGTGCCAGCTCACTACTTAGCGGGAAGTCACTGGAGACCCAGTACTTC	CASSLLSGKSLETQYF
TRBV6-4	TRBJ2-7	TRBD2	once	TGTGCCAGCAGTGATCCCAATGCCGATGATAGCGGGAGGAGCTCCTACGAGCAGTACTTC	CASSDPNADDSGRSSYEQYF
TRBV2	TRBJ1-2	-	-	TGTGCCAGCTTAGGGGTTACTGGCTACACCTTC	CASLGVTGYTF
TRBV9	TRBJ2-1	-	-	TGTGCCAGCAGCGTAGGGGGAGTCACCGGGTCCTCCTACAATGAGCAGTTCTTC	CASSVGGVTGSSYNEQFF
TRBV4-1	TRBJ2-3	TRBD1	-	TGCGCCAGCAGCCAAGATTCGGTACAGGGGGCGTATACGCAGTATTTT	CASSQDSVQGAYTQYF
TRBV5-1	TRBJ2-7	-	-	TGCGCCAGCAGTCTCCCGGGAGCGCAAAGTGGAGAGCAGTACTTC	CASSLPGAQSGEQYF
TRBV4-2	TRBJ2-1	-	-	TGTGCCAGCAGCCAAGACAGGAGCGAGCAGTTCTTC	CASSQDRSEQFF
TRBV7-8	TRBJ2-7	-	-	TGTGCCAGCAGCTTATACCAGCGGACTACTAGCTCCTACGAGCAGTACTTC	CASSLYQRTTSSYEQYF
TRBV2	TRBJ2-1	-	-	TGTGCCAGCCGACCCGCAGGGAGGAATGAGCAGTTCTTC	CASRPAGRNEQFF
TRBV28	TRBJ2-7	TRBD1	-	TGTGCCAGCAATCGGGTGGACAGGGTTTACGAGCAGTACTTC	CASNRVDRVYEQYF
TRBV28	TRBJ1-4	-	-	TGTGCCAGCAGTCCAGGGGCCAGGAACTATGGAAAACTGTTTTTT	CASSPGARNYGKLFF
TRBV7-2	TRBJ1-5	-	-	TGTGCCAGCAGCACCGAAACCCCGGGACACCCTAGCAATCAGCCCCAGCATTTT	CASSTETPGHPSNQPQHF
TRBV4-3	TRBJ2-5	TRBD1	-	TGCGCCAGCGGCAGGACAGGCGGGGAGACCCAGTACTTC	CASGRTGGETQYF
TRBV9	TRBJ1-2	TRBD1	-	TGTGCCAGCAGCGTAGGACAGGGGCCAAACTATGGCTACACCTTC	CASSVGQGPNYGYTF
TRBV5-1	TRBJ2-2	TRBD1	-	TGCGCCAGCAGCCGGGACAGGGGAACGAACACCGGGGAGCTGTTTTTT	CASSRDRGTNTGELFF
TRBV6-1	TRBJ2-1	-	-	TGTGCCAGCAGTGAAGGGGTACACCAGTTCTTC	CASSEGVHQFF
TRBV7-3	TRBJ2-2	TRBD2	-	TGTGCCAGCAGCTTAGCGGGAGTCGCCAACACCGGGGAGCTGTTTTTT	CASSLAGVANTGELFF
TRBV28	TRBJ1-2	TRBD1	-	TGTGCCAGCGGTTACCTTTCGGGGGACAGGGCGAACTATGGCTACACCTTC	CASGYLSGDRANYGYTF
TRBV2	TRBJ1-5	-	-	TGTGCCAGCAGTAACCCTCAGCCCCAGCATTTT	CASSNPQPQHF
TRBV9	TRBJ2-1	-	-	TGTGCCAGCAGCTTCCGTAGCGTGAGCTCCTACAATGAGCAGTTCTTC	CASSFRSVSSYNEQFF
TRBV9	TRBJ2-2	-	-	TGTGCCAGCAGCAATGCGGTGGGCGGGGAGCTGTTTTTT	CASSNAVGGELFF
TRBV18	TRBJ1-1	-	-	TGTGCCAGCTCACCACCGATTAGGGGGATTAGCACTGAAGCTTTCTTT	CASSPPIRGISTEAFF
TRBV7-2	TRBJ2-7	TRBD1	-	TGTGCCAGCAGCGTCGTGACAGGGGGAGAGCAGTACTTC	CASSVVTGGEQYF
TRBV5-1	TRBJ1-4	TRBD1	-	TGCGCCAGCAGCGGTGCCGGGACAGAGAATGAAAAACTGTTTTTT	CASSGAGTENEKLFF
TRBV28	TRBJ2-2	TRBD2	-	TGTGCCAGCACCGCTAGCGGGAGGGCCCCTAGCACCGGGGAGCTGTTTTTT	CASTASGRAPSTGELFF
TRBV2	TRBJ2-1	-	-	TGTGCCAGCAGTGAAGCGCGGTCTAATTACGGCGATGAGCAGTTCTTC	CASSEARSNYGDEQFF
TRBV29-1	TRBJ1-1	-	-	TGCAGCGTGTACGGGGCCGAGACTGAAGCTTTCTTT	CSVYGAETEAFF
TRBV19	TRBJ2-5	TRBD2	-	TGTGCCAGTAACAGATTGGGGGGAGGGCCGGGAACCCAGTACTTC	CASNRLGGGPGTQYF
TRBV7-6	TRBJ1-2	-	-	TGTGCCAGCAGCCCCACGGTCTATGGCTACACCTTC	CASSPTVYGYTF
TRBV15	TRBJ1-5	-	-	TGTGCCACCACTCAACAGAATTCGGACACCAATCAGCCCCAGCATTTT	CATTQQNSDTNQPQHF
TRBV25-1	TRBJ2-7	TRBD1	-	TGTGCCAGCAGTGAAAGACAGGGAACTGGCGAGCAGTACTTC	CASSERQGTGEQYF
TRBV11-2	TRBJ2-1	TRBD2	-	TGTGCCAGCGCCAAGGGAGCGGGAATTTACAATGAGCAGTTCTTC	CASAKGAGIYNEQFF
TRBV11-2	TRBJ2-1	-	-	TGTGCCAGCAGCTTATACGGAGCCTACAATGAGCAGTTCTTC	CASSLYGAYNEQFF
TRBV5-4	TRBJ2-5	TRBD1	-	TGTGCCAGCAGCCCGACCATTGGGACAGGGCCTTGGGCCCAGTACTTC	CASSPTIGTGPWAQYF
TRBV11-2	TRBJ2-7	-	-	TGTGCCAGCAGCTTAGATCGGTACAGCTACGAGCAGTACTTC	CASSLDRYSYEQYF
TRBV4-3	TRBJ2-7	TRBD2	-	TGCGCCAGCAGCCAAGTAGTGCTTGGACTAGCGGGAGAAGGGTCCTACGAGCAGTACTTC	CASSQVVLGLAGEGSYEQYF
TRBV5-1	TRBJ2-7	-	-	TGCGCCAGCAGCATGACAGTGACCTGGGAGCAGTACTTC	CASSMTVTWEQYF
TRBV5-6	TRBJ2-1	-	-	TGTGCCAGCAGCGTTGGGTTATATGAGCAGTTCTTC	CASSVGLYEQFF
TRBV28	TRBJ2-3	-	-	TGTGCCAGCAGTTTAGCACTCGGCACAGATACGCAGTATTTT	CASSLALGTDTQYF
TRBV18	TRBJ1-3	-	-	TGTGCCAGCTCACCGTTCGAGGGAAACGGAAACACCATATATTTT	CASSPFEGNGNTIYF
TRBV6-6	TRBJ2-7	-	-	TGTGCCAGCATAGACGACAGCTACGAGCAGTACTTC	CASIDDSYEQYF
TRBV5-1	TRBJ2-2	-	-	TGCGCCAGCAGCATGGCACAGGATTACACCGGGGAGCTGTTTTTT	CASSMAQDYTGELFF
TRBV27	TRBJ1-1	-	once	TGTGCCAGCAGTTTCTTCGGGGGGCTGAACACTGAAGCTTTCTTT	CASSFFGGLNTEAFF
TRBV18	TRBJ1-2	-	-	TGTGCCAGCTCACCAAGGACGGGGAACTATGGCTACACCTTC	CASSPRTGNYGYTF